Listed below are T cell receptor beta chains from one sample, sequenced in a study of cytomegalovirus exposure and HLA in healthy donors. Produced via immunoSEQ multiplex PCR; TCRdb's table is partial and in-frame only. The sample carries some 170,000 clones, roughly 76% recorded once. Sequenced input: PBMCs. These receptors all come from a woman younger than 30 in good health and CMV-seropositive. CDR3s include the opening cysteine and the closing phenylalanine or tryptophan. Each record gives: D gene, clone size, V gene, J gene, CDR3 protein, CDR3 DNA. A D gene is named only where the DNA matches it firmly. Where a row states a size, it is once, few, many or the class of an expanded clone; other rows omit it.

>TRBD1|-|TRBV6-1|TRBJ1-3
CASSKDDRGCGNTIYF
TGTGCCAGCAGTAAAGACGACAGGGGCTGTGGAAACACCATATATTTT
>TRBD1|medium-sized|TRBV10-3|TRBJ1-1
CAIRDEQGEVTEAFF
TGTGCCATCAGGGACGAGCAGGGGGAGGTGACTGAAGCTTTCTTT
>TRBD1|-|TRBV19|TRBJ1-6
CASSAGQRSSYNSPLHF
TGTGCCAGTAGTGCGGGACAGAGGAGCTCCTATAATTCACCCCTCCACTTT
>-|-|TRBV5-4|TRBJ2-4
CASSRENPSAKNIQYF
TGTGCCAGCAGCCGTGAGAACCCAAGTGCCAAAAACATTCAGTACTTC
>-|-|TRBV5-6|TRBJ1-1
CASSLDITEAFF
TGTGCCAGCAGCTTGGATATAACTGAAGCTTTCTTT
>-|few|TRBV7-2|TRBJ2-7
CASSPLAPYEQYF
TGTGCCAGCAGCCCCCTGGCCCCCTACGAGCAGTACTTC
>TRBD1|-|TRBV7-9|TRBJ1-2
CASSSRDRGYGYTF
TGTGCCAGCAGCTCTCGGGACAGAGGCTATGGCTACACCTTC
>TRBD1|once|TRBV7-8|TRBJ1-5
CASSSLGQARQPQHF
TGTGCCAGCAGCTCATTGGGACAGGCGCGACAGCCCCAGCATTTT
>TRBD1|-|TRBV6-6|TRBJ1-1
CASSSSGQGARTEAFF
TGTGCCAGCAGTTCAAGCGGACAGGGGGCGCGCACTGAAGCTTTCTTT
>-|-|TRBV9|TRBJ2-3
CASSVGLADTQYF
TGTGCCAGCAGCGTAGGACTAGCAGATACGCAGTATTTT
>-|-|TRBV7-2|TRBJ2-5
CASSRQGPRETQYF
TGTGCCAGCAGCCGCCAGGGGCCCCGTGAGACCCAGTACTTC
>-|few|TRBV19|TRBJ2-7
CASSRQVNYEQYF
TGTGCCAGTAGTCGACAGGTAAACTACGAGCAGTACTTC
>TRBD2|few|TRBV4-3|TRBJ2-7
CASSQDRGLAGLSYEQYF
TGCGCCAGCAGCCAAGATCGGGGACTAGCGGGCCTCTCCTACGAGCAGTACTTC
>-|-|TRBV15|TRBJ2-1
CATSRDRRPLENEQFF
TGTGCCACCAGCAGAGATCGACGGCCACTAGAGAATGAGCAGTTCTTC
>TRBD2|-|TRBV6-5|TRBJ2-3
CASSSSGASTDTQYF
TGTGCCAGCAGTTCCAGCGGGGCTAGCACAGATACGCAGTATTTT
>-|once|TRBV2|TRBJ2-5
CASRGVRGFETQYF
TGTGCCAGCAGGGGGGTGCGGGGTTTCGAGACCCAGTACTTC
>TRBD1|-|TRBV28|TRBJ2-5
CASKIPGQQRETQYF
TGTGCCAGCAAAATTCCGGGACAGCAGAGAGAGACCCAGTACTTC
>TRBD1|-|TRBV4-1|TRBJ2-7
CASSPGWTGRGSYEQYF
TGCGCCAGCAGCCCAGGCTGGACAGGCAGGGGCTCCTACGAGCAGTACTTC
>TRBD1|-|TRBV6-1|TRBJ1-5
CASRQEGTVGQPQHF
TGTGCCAGCAGGCAGGAAGGGACAGTGGGACAGCCCCAGCATTTT
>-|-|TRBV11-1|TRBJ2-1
CASSPSTGGTYNEQFF
TGTGCCAGCAGCCCGAGCACGGGGGGCACTTACAATGAGCAGTTCTTC
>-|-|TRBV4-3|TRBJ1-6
CASSQGPVDAGMYNSPLHF
TGCGCCAGCAGCCAAGGCCCCGTGGACGCCGGGATGTATAATTCACCCCTCCACTTT
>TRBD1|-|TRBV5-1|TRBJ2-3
CASSPTGQGNTDTQYF
TGCGCCAGCAGCCCCACTGGACAGGGGAACACAGATACGCAGTATTTT
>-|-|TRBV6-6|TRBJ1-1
CASIGMNTEAFF
TGTGCCAGCATCGGTATGAACACTGAAGCTTTCTTT
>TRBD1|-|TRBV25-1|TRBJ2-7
CASRGPGTEFYNEQYF
TGTGCCAGCAGGGGGCCCGGGACAGAGTTCTACAACGAGCAGTACTTC
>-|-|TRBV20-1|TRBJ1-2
CSATGGYGYTF
TGCAGTGCAACCGGTGGCTATGGCTACACCTTC
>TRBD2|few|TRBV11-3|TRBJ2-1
CASSSGLAIASEQFF
TGTGCCAGCAGCTCAGGACTAGCGATAGCATCTGAGCAGTTCTTC
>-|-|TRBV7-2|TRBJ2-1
CASRMGTLEQFF
TGTGCCAGCAGGATGGGCACACTTGAGCAGTTCTTC
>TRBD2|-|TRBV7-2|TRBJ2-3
CASSFAGGLSPFDTQYF
TGTGCCAGCAGCTTCGCGGGGGGCTTGTCCCCATTCGATACGCAGTATTTT
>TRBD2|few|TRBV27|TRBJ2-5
CASSLGSGGGAQYF
TGTGCCAGCAGTTTAGGTAGCGGGGGGGGTGCCCAGTACTTC
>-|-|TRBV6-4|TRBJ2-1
CASSVGANNEQFF
TGTGCCAGCAGTGTTGGGGCAAACAATGAGCAGTTCTTC
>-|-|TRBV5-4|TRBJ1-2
CASSLGGDGYTF
TGTGCCAGCAGCTTAGGGGGGGATGGCTACACCTTC
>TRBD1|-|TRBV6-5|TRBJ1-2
CASSPTPDRVYGYTF
TGTGCCAGCAGCCCCACCCCGGACAGGGTGTATGGCTACACCTTC
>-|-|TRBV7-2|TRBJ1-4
CASSFGVNEKLFF
TGTGCCAGCAGCTTCGGGGTTAATGAAAAACTGTTTTTT
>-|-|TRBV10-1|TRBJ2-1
CATNYGAEQFF
TGCGCCACTAACTACGGTGCTGAGCAGTTCTTC
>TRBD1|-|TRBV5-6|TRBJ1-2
CASSFLGQGGSDSYGYTF
TGTGCCAGCAGCTTTTTAGGACAGGGTGGAAGCGATAGCTATGGCTACACCTTC
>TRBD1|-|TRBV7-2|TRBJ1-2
CASSLLGTGDYGYTF
TGTGCCAGCAGCTTACTAGGCACAGGGGACTATGGCTACACCTTC
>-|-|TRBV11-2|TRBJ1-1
CASSHLPFSTAGGTEAFF
TGTGCCAGCAGCCACTTACCCTTTTCTACCGCCGGGGGCACTGAAGCTTTCTTT
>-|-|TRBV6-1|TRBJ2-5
CASSEAFYQETQYF
TGTGCCAGCAGTGAAGCTTTCTACCAAGAGACCCAGTACTTC
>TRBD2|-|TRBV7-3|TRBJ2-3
CASSISGPHGNTQYF
TGTGCCAGCAGCATTAGCGGGCCCCACGGGAATACGCAGTATTTT
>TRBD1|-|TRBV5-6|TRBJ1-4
CASSPQGANEKLFF
TGTGCCAGCAGCCCCCAGGGGGCCAATGAAAAACTGTTTTTT
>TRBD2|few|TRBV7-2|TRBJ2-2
CASSSGLAGVLRTGELFF
TGTGCCAGCAGCTCGGGACTAGCGGGGGTCTTGCGCACCGGGGAGCTGTTTTTT
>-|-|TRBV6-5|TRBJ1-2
CASSAQETYIYGYTF
TGTGCCAGCAGTGCACAGGAGACCTACATCTATGGCTACACCTTC
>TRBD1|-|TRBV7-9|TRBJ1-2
CASSSTGVGYGYTF
TGTGCCAGCAGCTCGACAGGGGTTGGGTATGGATACACCTTC
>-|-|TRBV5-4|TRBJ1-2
CASREEGWKNYGYTF
TGTGCCAGCAGGGAGGAGGGGTGGAAGAACTATGGCTACACCTTC
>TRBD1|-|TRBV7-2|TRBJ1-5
CASSLAPLQGAPANQPQHF
TGTGCCAGCAGCTTAGCGCCCTTACAGGGGGCGCCGGCAAATCAGCCCCAGCATTTT
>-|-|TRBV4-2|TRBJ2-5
CASSQDIGGETQYF
TGTGCCAGCAGCCAAGATATTGGAGGAGAGACCCAGTACTTC
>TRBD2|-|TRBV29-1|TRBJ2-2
CSVGGGGANTGELFF
TGCAGCGTCGGGGGGGGCGGGGCGAACACCGGGGAGCTGTTTTTT
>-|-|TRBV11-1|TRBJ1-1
CASSWGRVAEAFF
TGTGCCAGCAGCTGGGGCAGGGTGGCTGAAGCTTTCTTT
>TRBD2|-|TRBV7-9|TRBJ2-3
CASSSGLDTDTQYF
TGTGCCAGCAGCTCGGGACTAGACACAGATACGCAGTATTTT
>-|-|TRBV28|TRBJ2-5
CASLGAPSQETQYF
TGTGCCAGTCTAGGAGCTCCTAGCCAAGAGACCCAGTACTTC
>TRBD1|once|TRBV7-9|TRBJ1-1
CASSSRQGGTEAFF
TGTGCCAGCAGCTCCCGACAGGGTGGGACTGAAGCTTTCTTT
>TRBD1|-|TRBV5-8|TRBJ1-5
CASSRHRGPGQPQHF
TGTGCCAGCAGCCGTCACAGGGGACCAGGGCAGCCCCAGCATTTT
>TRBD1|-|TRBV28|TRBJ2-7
CASSLAGTGIYEQYF
TGTGCCAGCAGTTTAGCCGGGACAGGAATTTACGAGCAGTACTTC
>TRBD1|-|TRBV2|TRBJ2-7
CAGSRNAGTGDEQYF
TGTGCCGGCAGTCGGAACGCCGGGACAGGGGACGAGCAGTACTTC